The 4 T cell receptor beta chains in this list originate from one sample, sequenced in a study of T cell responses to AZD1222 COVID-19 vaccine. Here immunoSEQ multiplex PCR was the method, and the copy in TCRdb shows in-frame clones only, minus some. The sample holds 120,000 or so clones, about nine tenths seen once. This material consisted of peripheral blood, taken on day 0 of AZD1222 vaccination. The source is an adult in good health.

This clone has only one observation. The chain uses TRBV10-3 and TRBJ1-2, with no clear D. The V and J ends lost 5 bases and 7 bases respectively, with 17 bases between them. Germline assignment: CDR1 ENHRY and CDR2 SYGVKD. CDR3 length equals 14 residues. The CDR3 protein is CAISSDRVSSGYTF. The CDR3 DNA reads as TGTGCCATCAGTTCGGATAGGGTGTCTTCTGGCTACACCTTC.

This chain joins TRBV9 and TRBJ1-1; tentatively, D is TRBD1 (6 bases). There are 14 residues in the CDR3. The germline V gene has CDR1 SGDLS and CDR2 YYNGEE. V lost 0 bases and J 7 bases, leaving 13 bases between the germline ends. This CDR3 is CASSVGAGDYEAFF. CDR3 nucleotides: TGTGCCAGCAGCGTAGGGGCAGGGGATTATGAAGCTTTCTTT.

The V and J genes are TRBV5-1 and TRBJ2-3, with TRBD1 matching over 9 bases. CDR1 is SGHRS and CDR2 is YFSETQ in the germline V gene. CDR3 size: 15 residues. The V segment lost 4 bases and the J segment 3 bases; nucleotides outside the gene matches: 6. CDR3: CASSPPGTGTDTQYF. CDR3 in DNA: TGCGCCAGCAGCCCGCCCGGGACAGGGACAGATACGCAGTATTTT.

The CDR3, as DNA: TGCGCCAGCAGCCCGACTCCGCAGGACCAAGAGACCCAGTACTTC. Amino acid sequence: CASSPTPQDQETQYF. The chain employs TRBV5-1 and TRBJ2-5; D is unclear. The CDR3 runs to 15 residues. Germline assignment: CDR1 SGHRS and CDR2 YFSETQ. V shed 4 bases and J shed 0 bases, with 13 bases lying between them.